The 21 T cell receptor beta chains presented below share a single source sample, sequenced in a study of blood T cell repertoires in COVID-19 (dated by TCRdb to 2020 to 2022). Library generation was performed with the immunoSEQ multiplex PCR assay. Entries here come from immuneACCESS through TCRdb and include only in-frame sequences with V and J called. Some clones fail to appear in such tables; in the studies checked, an unresolved V gene covers under half of the shortfall, and the cause of the remainder is unknown. The sample records approximately 300,000 clones, around 88% of which are singletons. The ten largest clones add up to approximately 1.2% of the sample. The sequencing sample was made of peripheral blood. The receptors here all came from a woman between 50 and 59 years old with acute or convalescent COVID-19.

The chain joins TRBV29-1 to TRBJ2-7; 9 positions agree with TRBD2. The germline V gene encodes CDR1 SQVTM and CDR2 ANQGSEA. V trimming: 7 bases; J trimming: 3 bases; junction bases outside the gene matches: 7. The CDR3 runs to 13 residues. Here the CDR3 reads CSAVTSGDYEQYF. The CDR3 nucleotides read TGCAGCGCTGTGACTAGCGGAGACTACGAGCAGTACTTC.

This clone was observed once. This sequence joins TRBV2 and TRBJ2-5, with a possible D match to TRBD2 (7 bases). The CDR3 covers 14 residues. Germline V gene sequence: CDR1 SNHLY, CDR2 FYNNEI. Trimming pared 6 bases from V and 4 bases from J, leaving 15 bases between. Here the CDR3 DNA reads TGTGCCAGCAGCGAACAGGGAGGGGGAGAGACCCAGTACTTC. Its translation is CASSEQGGGETQYF.

This clone was observed a single time. The V gene is TRBV30, the J gene TRBJ1-3, with D uncertain. The length of the CDR3 is 15 residues. Germline V gene data show CDR1 as GTSNPN and CDR2 as SVGIG (reference sequence). Trimming cost V 2 bases and J 4 bases, with 15 bases left between them. In DNA, the CDR3 is TGTGCCTGGAGTTCTGGCAGTCTGAAGGGAAACACCATATATTTT. Residues: CAWSSGSLKGNTIYF.

CDR3 nucleotide sequence: TGTGCCACCAGTGATACTCGAGGGGGCAATGAGCAGTTCTTC. Translating gives CATSDTRGGNEQFF. J is TRBJ2-1 and V is TRBV24-1, with D maybe TRBD1 (6 bases). This CDR3 region has 14 residues. V was clipped by 3 bases and J by 6 bases, with 11 bases between them. CDR1 and CDR2 from the germline V gene are KGHDR and SFDVKD.

The gene calls are TRBV5-4 and TRBJ2-5; D is uncertain. Looked up from germline, CDR1 is SGHNT and CDR2 is YYREEE (reference sequence). V was shortened by 3 bases and J by 4 bases, with 13 bases between the two germline ends. This CDR3 has 14 residues. This CDR3 is CASSSPQVPETQYF. CDR3 DNA sequence: TGTGCCAGCAGCTCCCCCCAGGTTCCAGAGACCCAGTACTTC.

This chain uses TRBV5-3 with TRBJ1-1, with D unclear. TRBV5-3 is labeled an ORF, and its function is uncertain. This CDR3 contains 18 residues. Trimming took 3 bases from V and 5 from J, leaving 26 bases between them. CDR3 region: CARSCWDGIGEEGTEAFF. In DNA, the CDR3 is TGTGCCAGAAGCTGCTGGGATGGGATTGGGGAGGAAGGTACTGAAGCTTTCTTT.

The J gene is TRBJ2-5, the V gene TRBV5-6, with 7 bases aligning to TRBD1. The CDR3 spans 15 residues. Germline loops: CDR1 SGHDT, CDR2 YYEEEE. Germline trimming cut 3 bases from V and 4 bases from J; bases unmatched to any gene: 9. CDR3 bases: TGTGCCAGCAGCTACCCCGCCAGGGGGATAGAGACCCAGTACTTC. Protein sequence: CASSYPARGIETQYF.

V is TRBV2 and J is TRBJ2-5; perhaps TRBD2 as D (5 bases). The length of the CDR3 is 12 residues. Trimming took off 7 bases at V and 4 bases at J, with 10 bases between the two ends. Germline V gene lookup returns CDR1 SNHLY and CDR2 FYNNEI. The CDR3 reads CASTRGLETQYF. CDR3 nucleotides: TGTGCCAGCACCCGGGGTTTAGAGACCCAGTACTTC.

Only one count was recorded for this clone. The rearrangement uses TRBV18 and TRBJ1-1; 9 bases are a match to TRBD1. Germline CDR1 reads KGHSH; CDR2 reads LQKENI. The CDR3 totals 16 residues. V was clipped by 3 bases and J by 1 base; unmatched bases: 6. CDR3 nucleotide sequence: TGTGCCAGCTCACCTACCGAGGGACAGGGGAACACTGAAGCTTTCTTT. Its protein product is CASSPTEGQGNTEAFF.

The genes are TRBV25-1 and TRBJ2-2; 8 bases align to TRBD2. This CDR3 is 15 amino acids long. Per germline, CDR1 MGHDK and CDR2 SYGVNS. V trimming: 5 bases; J trimming: 5 bases; junction bases outside the gene matches: 7. In DNA form, the CDR3 reads TGTGCCAGCAGTTCCCCGGGGGGGCCAACCGGGGAGCTGTTTTTT. Translation gives CASSSPGGPTGELFF.

Notes on this clone: Other DNA variants within this sample encode the same CDR3. The genes are TRBV3-1 (or the pseudogene TRBV3-2) and TRBJ2-7; 7 nucleotides line up with TRBD2. CDR1 and CDR2 from the germline V gene are LGHDT and YNNKEL (reference sequence). The CDR3 length is 18 residues. With 0 bases clipped from V and 6 bases from J, the junction kept 17 bases outside the gene matches. In nucleotides, the CDR3 is TGTGCCAGCAGCCAAGATCTTGGAGGGGCCCGTCCGGGGGGCGAGCAGTACTTC. Protein sequence: CASSQDLGGARPGGEQYF.

The DNA for the CDR3 is TGCGCCAGCAGCTTGGGTGCTAGCGGTGAGGCCGGGGAGCTGTTTTTT. It encodes CASSLGASGEAGELFF. V usage is TRBV5-1 and J usage is TRBJ2-2; TRBD2 matches 7 bases. Trimming cost V 0 bases and J 6 bases; bases outside gene matches: 8. The CDR3 contains 16 residues. The germline V gene has CDR1 SGHRS and CDR2 YFSETQ.

The chain couples TRBV28 to TRBJ1-5; D remains unclear. The CDR3 runs 11 residues. V lost 3 bases to trimming and J lost 6 bases, with 3 bases between them. CDR1 is MDHEN, CDR2 SYDVKM, per germline. The CDR3 DNA follows: TGTGCCAGCAGTTTCTTTCAGCCCCAGCATTTT. Its translation is CASSFFQPQHF. The variable domain in full, completed from reference TRBV28 and TRBJ1-5, reads DVKVTQSSRYLVKRTGEKVFLECVQDMDHENMFWYRQDPGLGLRLIYFSYDVKMKEKGDIPEGYSVSREKKERFSLILESASTNQTSMYLCASSFFQPQHFGDGTRLSIL.

This clone was recorded a few times. The V gene is TRBV4-1, the J gene TRBJ1-1; maybe TRBD1 (6 bases). V was pared by 5 bases and J by 0 bases, with 10 bases between. This CDR3 comprises 14 residues. Germline CDR1 is MGHRA and CDR2 is YSYEKL. The CDR3 nucleotides are TGCGCCAGCAGCAACAGGGCAATGAACACTGAAGCTTTCTTT. It encodes CASSNRAMNTEAFF.

J is TRBJ2-5 and V is TRBV7-9; TRBD1 might be the D (5 bases). CDR3 length: 14 residues. V was trimmed by 5 bases and J by 2 bases, leaving 12 bases between them. Per germline, CDR1 SEHNR and CDR2 FQNEAQ (reference sequence). Here the CDR3 reads CASSGALKQETQYF. The CDR3, as DNA: TGTGCCAGCAGCGGGGCTTTGAAACAAGAGACCCAGTACTTC.

Only one count was recorded for this clone. V gene TRBV28 combines with J gene TRBJ1-2; D is unclear. Trimming stripped 5 bases from V and 6 bases from J, with 16 bases between. Per the germline V gene, CDR1 is MDHEN and CDR2 is SYDVKM. The CDR3 length is 14 residues. The CDR3 region has the DNA TGTGCCAGCAGTCCCCCGACCTCAGGCGATGGCTACACCTTC. The encoded protein is CASSPPTSGDGYTF.

On this clone itself: The sample carries other DNA sequences with the same CDR3. The chain couples TRBV18 to TRBJ2-3; D unresolved. The CDR3 sequence is 12 residues long. Trimming took 3 bases from V and 3 from J, leaving 4 bases between them. CDR1 is KGHSH, CDR2 LQKENI, per germline. CDR3 in DNA: TGTGCCAGCTCACCGTCAACAGATACGCAGTATTTT. This translates into CASSPSTDTQYF.

This clone showed up just once. The chain links TRBV5-1 to TRBJ2-5; 9 bases match TRBD2. Germline CDR1 reads SGHRS; CDR2 reads YFSETQ. Trimming removed 1 base from V and 0 bases from J; junction bases left unmatched: 7. The CDR3 loop spans 17 amino acids. This CDR3 reads CASSLTASGTYQETQYF. The CDR3 DNA reads as TGCGCCAGCAGCTTGACAGCTAGCGGGACGTACCAAGAGACCCAGTACTTC. Full variable domain (remainder filled in from reference TRBV5-1 and TRBJ2-5): KAGVTQTPRYLIKTRGQQVTLSCSPISGHRSVSWYQQTPGQGLQFLFEYFSETQRNKGNFPGRFSGRQFSNSRSEMNVSTLELGDSALYLCASSLTASGTYQETQYFGPGTRLLVL.

To note about this clone: Other DNA sequences within the sample encode an identical CDR3. Here the CDR3 reads CASRVTGGNEKLFF. CDR3 coding DNA: TGTGCCAGTAGAGTGACAGGGGGTAATGAAAAACTGTTTTTT. The chain uses TRBV19 and TRBJ1-4, with TRBD1 matching 9 bases. CDR3 length: 14 residues. J was trimmed by 4 bases and V by 6 bases; bases with no gene match: 3. Looked up from germline, CDR1 is LNHDA and CDR2 is SQIVND (reference sequence).

The CDR3 spells CASSLGPTGYGYTF. In DNA, the CDR3 is TGTGCCAGCAGCTTGGGACCTACGGGATATGGCTACACCTTC. The V call is TRBV5-6, the J call TRBJ1-2; no clear D. The CDR3 length is 14 residues. V lost 0 bases and J lost 5, with 11 bases in between. Germline CDR1 and CDR2: SGHDT and YYEEEE.

The V and J genes are TRBV25-1 and TRBJ1-2; possible D gene TRBD1, 5 bases. Trimming took off 2 bases at V and 6 bases at J, with 13 bases between the two ends. Germline CDR1 reads MGHDK; CDR2 reads SYGVNS. This CDR3 is built from 14 residues. The CDR3 loop reads CASSEASGGDGYTF. CDR3 DNA: TGTGCCAGCAGTGAAGCCTCCGGGGGGGATGGCTACACCTTC.